The clone carrying this T cell receptor (beta chain) was seen many times. Its target is unknown. This sample is drawn from a study of T-cell memory formation after mild COVID-19. Looking at the study overall: Most TCR clusters belonged to a single donor.

Findings and limits, study-wide: Pre-infection memory contained some responding clones, which suggested that cross-reactive memory had joined.

The CDR3 consists of 13 residues. Germline assignment: CDR1 MNHEY and CDR2 SMNVEV (reference sequence). V lost 5 bases to trimming and J lost 4 bases, with 9 bases between them. MiXCR, applied by TCRdb to the 5' RACE reads, yields one record per CDR3 protein. The table has some 600,000 distinct CDR3 sequences, around a sixth seen once. The sample was PBMCs or a T cell subset sorted from them (not recorded which). The chain uses TRBV27 and TRBJ1-3, with D perhaps matching TRBD1 (5 bases). This receptor was identified in an adult woman who had mild COVID-19 (a few samples of this study predate the infection). Cell type and time point are not known. The CDR3 DNA sequence: TGTGCCAGCAGTCTAACAGGCGGAAACACCATATATTTT. Translation gives CASSLTGGNTIYF.